Listed here is a single TCR beta chain. This record comes from a study of blood T cell repertoires in COVID-19. The wider study: Donors in the United States, Italy and Spain gave samples during acute or convalescent COVID-19. T cells, B-cell-depleted T cells, or PBMCs supplied cDNA or gDNA.

The repertoire was sequenced with immunoSEQ multiplex PCR; TCRdb's copy has only in-frame clones and lacks some. This table holds about 30,000 clones, around 86% found once. Sequencing input: peripheral blood. The TCR comes from a man in his sixties or seventies with acute or convalescent COVID-19.

CDR3 region: CASRGAGGPYNEQFF. The DNA for the CDR3 is TGTGCCAGCAGGGGGGCGGGGGGACCCTACAATGAGCAGTTCTTC. The V call is TRBV6-6, the J call TRBJ2-1, with 8 bases lining up with TRBD2. CDR3 size: 15 residues. The germline V gene encodes CDR1 MNHNY and CDR2 SVGAGI (reference sequence). Trimming removed 6 bases from V and 2 bases from J; junction bases left unmatched: 6.